The clone carrying this T cell receptor (beta chain) occurred a few times. The data originate from a study of cytomegalovirus exposure and HLA in healthy donors. The PCR employed 60 Vbeta primers together with 13 Jbeta primers. Here immunoSEQ multiplex PCR was the method, and the copy in TCRdb shows in-frame clones only, minus some. The table records around 210,000 clones, approximately 78% of them present only once. The V gene's germline CDR1 is LGHNT and CDR2 FRNRAP. This CDR3 region has 18 residues. The germline V and J ends were trimmed by 2 bases and 4 bases, with 20 bases remaining between them.

This rearrangement joins TRBV12-5 to TRBJ2-2; D is possibly TRBD2 (5 bases). Sequenced input: PBMCs. This receptor was taken from a woman aged 40 to 50 in good health and CMV-seronegative. The CDR3 here is CASGLPLINKRFTGELFF. DNA of the CDR3: TGTGCTAGTGGTTTGCCCCTCATAAATAAGCGGTTCACCGGGGAGCTGTTTTTT.